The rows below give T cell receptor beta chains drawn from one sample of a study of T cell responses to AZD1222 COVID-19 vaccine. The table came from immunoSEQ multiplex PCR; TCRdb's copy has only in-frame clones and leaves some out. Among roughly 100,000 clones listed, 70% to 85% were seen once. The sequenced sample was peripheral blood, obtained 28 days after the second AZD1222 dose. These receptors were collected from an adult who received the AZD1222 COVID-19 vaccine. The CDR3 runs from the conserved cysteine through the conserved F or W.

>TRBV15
CATRMAQETQYF
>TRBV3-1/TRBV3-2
CASKGSTLSNEKLFF
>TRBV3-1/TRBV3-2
CASSQSSGGVYNEQFF
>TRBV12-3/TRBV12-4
CASSPGTSGYTF
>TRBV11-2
CASSKRQGDLYIYEQYF
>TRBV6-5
CASRPRVGAGNTIYF
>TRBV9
CASSTSTGANYGYTF
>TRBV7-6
CASSRGQGSGETQYF
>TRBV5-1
CASSSTSGGLYEQYF
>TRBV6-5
CASRRLGASSGELFF
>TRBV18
CASSSPGADTQYF
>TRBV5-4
CASSLRGPDTEAFF
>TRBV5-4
CASSLEGQGNTEAFF
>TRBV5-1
CASSLSPGGSNEQFF
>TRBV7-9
CASSLEWTPDYTDTQYF
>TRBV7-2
CASAVRAGEAETQYF
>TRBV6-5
CASSLRGDMNTEAFF
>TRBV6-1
CASSEDYLATTNEKLFF
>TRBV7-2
CASSLVGTSNQPQHF
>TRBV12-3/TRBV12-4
CASSEVAAKAFF
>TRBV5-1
CASSVLASTDTQYF
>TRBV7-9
CASSSGVWVTNEKLFF
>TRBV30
CAWLPYLAGEGEQFF
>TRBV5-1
CASSFLQGDIYEQYF
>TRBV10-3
CAISERVAADTQYF
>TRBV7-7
CASSLSGDTGELFF
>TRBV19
CASSNEVKGVQYF
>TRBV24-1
CATSDDASEQFF
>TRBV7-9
CASSLEDFGYTF
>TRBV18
CASSPTSGADTGELFF
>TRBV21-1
CASRRGTQETQYF
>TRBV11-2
CASSLLAGGRASYEQYF
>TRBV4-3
CASSQLTGGRYNEQFF
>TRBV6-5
CASSYSRGSEAFF
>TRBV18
CASSPGLGQPQHF